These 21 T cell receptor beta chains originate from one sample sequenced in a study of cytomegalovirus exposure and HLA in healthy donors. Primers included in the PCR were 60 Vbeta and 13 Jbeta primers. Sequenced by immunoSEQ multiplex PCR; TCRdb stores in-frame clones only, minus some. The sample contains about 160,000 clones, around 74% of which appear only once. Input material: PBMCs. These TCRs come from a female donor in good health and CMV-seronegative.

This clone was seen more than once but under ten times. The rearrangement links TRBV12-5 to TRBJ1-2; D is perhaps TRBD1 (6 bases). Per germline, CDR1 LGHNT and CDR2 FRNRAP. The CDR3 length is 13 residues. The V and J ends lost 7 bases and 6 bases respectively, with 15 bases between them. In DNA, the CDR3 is TGTGCTAGTGATAGAACAGGGCGCGATGGCTACACCTTC. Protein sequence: CASDRTGRDGYTF.

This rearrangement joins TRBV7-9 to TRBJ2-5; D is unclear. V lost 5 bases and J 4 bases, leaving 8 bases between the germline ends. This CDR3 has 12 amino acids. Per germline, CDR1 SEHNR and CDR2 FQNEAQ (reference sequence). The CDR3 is CASSRVVETQYF. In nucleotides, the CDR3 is TGTGCCAGCAGCCGGGTGGTAGAGACCCAGTACTTC.

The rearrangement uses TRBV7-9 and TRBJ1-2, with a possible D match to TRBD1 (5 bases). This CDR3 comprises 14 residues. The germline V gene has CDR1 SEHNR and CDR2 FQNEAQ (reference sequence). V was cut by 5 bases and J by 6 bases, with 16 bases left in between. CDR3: CASSPPPTDDGYTF. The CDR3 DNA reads TGTGCCAGCAGCCCCCCCCCGACAGACGATGGCTACACCTTC.

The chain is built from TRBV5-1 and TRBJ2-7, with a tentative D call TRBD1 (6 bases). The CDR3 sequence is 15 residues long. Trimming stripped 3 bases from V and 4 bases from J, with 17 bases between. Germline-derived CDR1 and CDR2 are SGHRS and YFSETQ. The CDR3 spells CASSSGPGTLYEQYF. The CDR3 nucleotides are TGCGCCAGCAGCTCGGGCCCTGGGACACTGTACGAGCAGTACTTC.

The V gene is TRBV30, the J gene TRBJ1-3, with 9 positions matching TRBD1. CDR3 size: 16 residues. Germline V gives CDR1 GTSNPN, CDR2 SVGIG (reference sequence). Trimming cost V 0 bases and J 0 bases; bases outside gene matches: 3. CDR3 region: CAWSVQGASSGNTIYF. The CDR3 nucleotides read TGTGCCTGGAGTGTACAGGGGGCTTCCTCTGGAAACACCATATATTTT.

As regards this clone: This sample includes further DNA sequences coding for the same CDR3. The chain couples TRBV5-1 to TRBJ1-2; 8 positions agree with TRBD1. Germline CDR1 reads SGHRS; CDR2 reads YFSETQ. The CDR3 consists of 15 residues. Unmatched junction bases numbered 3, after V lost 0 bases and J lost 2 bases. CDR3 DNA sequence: TGCGCCAGCAGCTTGGTAGCAGGGGGCAACTATGGCTACACCTTC. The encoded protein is CASSLVAGGNYGYTF.

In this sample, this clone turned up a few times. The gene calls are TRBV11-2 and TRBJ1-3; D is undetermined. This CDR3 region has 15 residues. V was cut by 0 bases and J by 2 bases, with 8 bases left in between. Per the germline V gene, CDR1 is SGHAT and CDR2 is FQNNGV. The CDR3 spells CASSLDRAAGNTIYF. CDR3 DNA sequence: TGTGCCAGCAGCTTAGATCGCGCGGCTGGAAACACCATATATTTT.

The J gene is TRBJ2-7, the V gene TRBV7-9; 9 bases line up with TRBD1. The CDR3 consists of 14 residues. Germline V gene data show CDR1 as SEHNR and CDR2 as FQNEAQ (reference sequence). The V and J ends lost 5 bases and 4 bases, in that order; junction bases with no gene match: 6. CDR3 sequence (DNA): TGTGCCAGCAGCCCAACAGGGGGCCGTTACGAGCAGTACTTC. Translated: CASSPTGGRYEQYF.

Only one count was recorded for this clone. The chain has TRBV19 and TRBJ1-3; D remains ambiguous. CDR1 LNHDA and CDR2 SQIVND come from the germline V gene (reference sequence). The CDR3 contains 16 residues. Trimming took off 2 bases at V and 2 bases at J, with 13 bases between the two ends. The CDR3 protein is CASSIMAAATGNTIYF. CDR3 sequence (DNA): TGTGCCAGTAGTATAATGGCGGCGGCAACTGGAAACACCATATATTTT.

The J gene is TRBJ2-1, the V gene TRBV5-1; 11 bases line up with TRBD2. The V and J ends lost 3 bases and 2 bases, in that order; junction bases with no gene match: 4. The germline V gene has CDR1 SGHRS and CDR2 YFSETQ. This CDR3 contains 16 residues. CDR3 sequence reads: CASSSGLAGAYNEQFF. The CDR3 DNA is TGCGCCAGCAGCTCCGGACTAGCGGGTGCCTACAATGAGCAGTTCTTC.

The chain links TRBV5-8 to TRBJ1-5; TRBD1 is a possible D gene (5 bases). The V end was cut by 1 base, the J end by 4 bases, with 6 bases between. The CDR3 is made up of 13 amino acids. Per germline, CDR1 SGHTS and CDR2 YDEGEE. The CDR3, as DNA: TGTGCCAGCAGCTTGAACAGGAATCAGCCCCAGCATTTT. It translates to CASSLNRNQPQHF.

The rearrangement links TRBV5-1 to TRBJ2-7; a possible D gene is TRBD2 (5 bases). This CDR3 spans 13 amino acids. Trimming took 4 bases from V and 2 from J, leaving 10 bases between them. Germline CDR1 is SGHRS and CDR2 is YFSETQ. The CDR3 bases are TGCGCCAGCAGCCCCGAGGGCCCCTACGAGCAGTACTTC. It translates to CASSPEGPYEQYF.

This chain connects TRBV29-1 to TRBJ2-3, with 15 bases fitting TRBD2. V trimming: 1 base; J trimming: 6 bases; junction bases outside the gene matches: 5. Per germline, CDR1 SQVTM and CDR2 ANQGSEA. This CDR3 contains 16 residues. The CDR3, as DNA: TGCAGCGTTGAAGCCTGGACTAGCGGGGGGGCCGATACGCAGTATTTT. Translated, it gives CSVEAWTSGGADTQYF.

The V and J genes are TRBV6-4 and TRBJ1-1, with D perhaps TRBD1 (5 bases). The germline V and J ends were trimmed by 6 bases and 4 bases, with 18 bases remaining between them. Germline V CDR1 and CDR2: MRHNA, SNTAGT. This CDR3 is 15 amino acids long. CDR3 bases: TGTGCCAGCAGCAGACACCCCTTCGGGGGCACTGAAGCTTTCTTT. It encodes CASSRHPFGGTEAFF.

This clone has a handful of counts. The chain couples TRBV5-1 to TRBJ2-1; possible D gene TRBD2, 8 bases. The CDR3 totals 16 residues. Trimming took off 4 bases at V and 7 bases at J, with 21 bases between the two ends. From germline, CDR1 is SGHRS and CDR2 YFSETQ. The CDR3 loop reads CASSLLGGGRGNEQFF. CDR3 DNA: TGCGCCAGCAGCCTCCTCGGGGGGGGCAGGGGGAATGAGCAGTTCTTC.

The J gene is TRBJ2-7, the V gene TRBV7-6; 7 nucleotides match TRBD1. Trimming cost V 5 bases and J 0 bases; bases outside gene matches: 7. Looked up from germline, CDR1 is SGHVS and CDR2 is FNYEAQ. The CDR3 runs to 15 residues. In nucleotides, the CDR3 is TGTGCCAGCAGCGGTCGACAGGGCAGCTCCTACGAGCAGTACTTC. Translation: CASSGRQGSSYEQYF.

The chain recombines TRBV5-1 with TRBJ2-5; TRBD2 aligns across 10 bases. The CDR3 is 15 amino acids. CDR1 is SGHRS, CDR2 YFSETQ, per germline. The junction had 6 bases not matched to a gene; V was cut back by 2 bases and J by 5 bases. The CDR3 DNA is TGCGCCAGCAGCTTCAGCGGGGGGGCCGAGGAGACCCAGTACTTC. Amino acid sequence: CASSFSGGAEETQYF.

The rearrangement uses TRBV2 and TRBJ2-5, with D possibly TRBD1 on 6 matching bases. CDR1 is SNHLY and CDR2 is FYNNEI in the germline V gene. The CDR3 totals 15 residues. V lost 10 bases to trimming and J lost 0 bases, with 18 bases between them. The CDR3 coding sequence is TGTGCCACCGATCAGGGGTGGGGGTACCAAGAGACCCAGTACTTC. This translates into CATDQGWGYQETQYF.

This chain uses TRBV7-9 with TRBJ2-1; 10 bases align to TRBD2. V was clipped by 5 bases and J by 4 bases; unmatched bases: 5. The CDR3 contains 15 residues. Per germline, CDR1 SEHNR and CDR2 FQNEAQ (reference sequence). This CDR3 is CASSRRLAGYNEQFF. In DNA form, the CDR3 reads TGTGCCAGCAGCCGTAGACTAGCGGGTTACAATGAGCAGTTCTTC.

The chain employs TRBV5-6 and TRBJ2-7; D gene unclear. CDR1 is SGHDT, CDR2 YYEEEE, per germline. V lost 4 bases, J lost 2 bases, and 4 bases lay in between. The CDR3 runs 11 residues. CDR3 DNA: TGTGCCAGCAGCCGGGCCTACGAGCAGTACTTC. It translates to CASSRAYEQYF.

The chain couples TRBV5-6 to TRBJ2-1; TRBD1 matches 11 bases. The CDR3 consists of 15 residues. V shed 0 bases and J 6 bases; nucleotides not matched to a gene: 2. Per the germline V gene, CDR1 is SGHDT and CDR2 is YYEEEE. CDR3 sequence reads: CASSLAGTGGNEQFF. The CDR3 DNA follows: TGTGCCAGCAGCTTGGCCGGGACAGGGGGCAATGAGCAGTTCTTC.